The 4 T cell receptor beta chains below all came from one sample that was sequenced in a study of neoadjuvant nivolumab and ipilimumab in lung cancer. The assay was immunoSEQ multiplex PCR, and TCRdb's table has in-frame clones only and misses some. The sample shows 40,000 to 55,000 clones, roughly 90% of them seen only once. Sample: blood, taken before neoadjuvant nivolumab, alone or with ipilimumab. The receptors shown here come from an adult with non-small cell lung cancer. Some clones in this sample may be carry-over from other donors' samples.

Here the CDR3 reads CASSLKLAVYGYTF. The CDR3 nucleotides read TGTGCCAGCAGCTTGAAACTGGCGGTCTATGGCTACACCTTC. The V call is TRBV5-6, the J call TRBJ1-2, with D unclear. The germline V and J ends were trimmed by 1 base and 4 bases, with 11 bases remaining between them. CDR1 and CDR2 from the germline V gene are SGHDT and YYEEEE. This CDR3 contains 14 residues.

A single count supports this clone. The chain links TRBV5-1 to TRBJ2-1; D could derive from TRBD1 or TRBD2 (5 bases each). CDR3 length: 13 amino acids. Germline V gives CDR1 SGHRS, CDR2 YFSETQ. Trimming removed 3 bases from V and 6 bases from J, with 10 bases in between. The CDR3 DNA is TGCGCCAGCAGCTACGGGACCAGCAATGAGCAGTTCTTC. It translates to CASSYGTSNEQFF.

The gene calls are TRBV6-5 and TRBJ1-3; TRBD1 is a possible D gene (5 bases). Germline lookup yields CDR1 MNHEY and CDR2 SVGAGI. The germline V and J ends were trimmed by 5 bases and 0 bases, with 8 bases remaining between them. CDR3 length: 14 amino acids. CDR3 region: CASSQDSSGNTIYF. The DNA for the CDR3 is TGTGCCAGCAGTCAAGACAGCTCTGGAAACACCATATATTTT.

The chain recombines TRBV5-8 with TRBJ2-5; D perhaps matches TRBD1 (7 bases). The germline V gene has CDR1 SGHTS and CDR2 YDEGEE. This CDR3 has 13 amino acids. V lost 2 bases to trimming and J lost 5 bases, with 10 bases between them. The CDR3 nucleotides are TGTGCCAGCAGCTTCAGGGGGGAGGAGACCCAGTACTTC. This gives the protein CASSFRGEETQYF.